Listed here are 23 T cell receptor beta chains from one sample, sequenced in a study of regulatory T cells in long-lasting Graves disease. Time point of the sample: newly diagnosed GD, antithyroid drugs for less than 3 months. From RNA extracted from PBMCs, the TCR library was made. CDR3-region Arm-PCR and iRepertoire HTBI primers produced the TCR beta libraries. A single record per CDR3 protein comes from TCRdb applying MiXCR to the multiplex PCR reads. Of some 250,000 distinct CDR3 sequences in the sample, around 18% were seen once. This sample was also put to use in a study of T cells in Graves' hyperthyroidism and ophthalmopathy.

The sample was peripheral blood mononuclear cells (PBMCs), taken at new diagnosis, from a patient treated with antithyroid drugs. These receptors were obtained from a woman in her twenties or thirties with Graves disease.

The table lists this clonotype with many counts. The CDR3 loop reads CASNFNNRLNTEAFF. As DNA, the CDR3 is TGTGCCAGCAACTTTAATAACAGATTAAACACTGAAGCTTTCTTT. This chain uses TRBV3-1 with TRBJ1-1; no firm D call. Germline V lookup: CDR1 LGHDT, CDR2 YNNKEL (reference sequence). This CDR3 is built from 15 residues. V gave up 7 bases and J gave up 2 bases, with 17 bases separating them.

The table lists this clonotype with many counts. This chain uses TRBV20-1 with TRBJ1-2; no reliable D call. Germline V gives CDR1 DFQATT, CDR2 SNEGSKA (reference sequence). Trimming removed 4 bases from V and 4 bases from J, with 13 bases in between. The CDR3 contains 13 residues. The DNA for the CDR3 is TGCAGTGCTATTGAAGGAGAAACCTATGGCTACACCTTC. As protein: CSAIEGETYGYTF.

The sample holds many counts of this clonotype. The chain combines TRBV3-1 with TRBJ1-2; unclear D gene. The CDR3 is 18 amino acids. V dropped 3 bases and J dropped 0 bases, with 20 bases sitting between them. Germline loops: CDR1 LGHDT, CDR2 YNNKEL (reference sequence). In DNA form, the CDR3 reads TGTGCCAGCAGCCAGGGTATACTAAGGGAAACTTCTAACTATGGCTACACCTTC. It encodes CASSQGILRETSNYGYTF.

This clonotype was seen at least ten times. The V call is TRBV10-3, the J call TRBJ2-7; 8 positions agree with TRBD1. The CDR3 runs 16 residues. Germline CDR1 and CDR2: ENHRY and SYGVKD. V was pared by 2 bases and J by 2 bases, with 8 bases of the junction left unmatched. The CDR3 is CAISEMTRTGTYEQYF. As DNA, the CDR3 is TGTGCCATCAGTGAGATGACTCGGACAGGGACCTACGAGCAGTACTTC.

This clonotype was seen repeatedly, ten times or more. This chain uses TRBV12-3 or TRBV12-4 with TRBJ2-5; D is ambiguous. Deletions cut 6 bases from V and 7 bases from J, with 24 bases between. The length of the CDR3 is 16 residues. The CDR3 sequence: CASRPPGLTAGGTQYF. CDR3 nucleotides: TGTGCCAGCAGACCCCCCGGGCTAACCGCAGGCGGGACCCAGTACTTC.

This clonotype was seen repeatedly, ten times or more. The chain couples TRBV7-8 to TRBJ1-1, with D maybe TRBD1 (5 bases). Germline assignment: CDR1 SGHVS and CDR2 FQNEAQ. The CDR3 covers 12 residues. With 4 bases removed from V and 7 bases from J, the gap between germline ends came to 10 bases. CDR3 sequence: CASSSRQIEAFF. In nucleotides, the CDR3 is TGTGCCAGCAGCTCCCGACAGATTGAAGCTTTCTTT.

The chain recombines TRBV5-6 with TRBJ1-5; tentatively, D is TRBD1 (6 bases). Germline V gene sequence: CDR1 SGHDT, CDR2 YYEEEE. V lost 4 bases to trimming and J lost 0 bases, with 14 bases between them. This CDR3 is built from 16 residues. The CDR3 loop is CASSRKTGHSNQPQHF. DNA of the CDR3: TGTGCCAGCAGCAGGAAGACAGGACATAGCAATCAGCCCCAGCATTTT.

In this sample, this clonotype turned up many times. The rearrangement joins TRBV15 to TRBJ2-2, with D possibly called TRBD1 or TRBD2 (5 bases each). The V end lost 8 bases, the J end lost 0 bases, and 19 bases lay between the germline ends. The CDR3 has 17 amino acids. Germline V gene sequence: CDR1 LNHNV, CDR2 YYDKDF (reference sequence). As DNA, the CDR3 is TGTGCCACCGGAGGCGTACTCGACAGATCGAACACCGGGGAGCTGTTTTTT. Residues: CATGGVLDRSNTGELFF.

The chain joins TRBV7-2 to TRBJ2-1; D is uncertain. V was cut by 5 bases and J by 2 bases, with 10 bases left in between. The CDR3 length is 14 residues. Germline V CDR1 and CDR2: SGHTA, FQGNSA. The DNA of the CDR3 is TGTGCCAGCAGCGTTGGAGTGGCCTACAATGAGCAGTTCTTC. Translation: CASSVGVAYNEQFF.

The sample holds many counts of this clonotype. This chain links TRBV12-3 or TRBV12-4 with TRBJ1-1, with D possibly TRBD1 on 5 matching bases. The V end lost 5 bases, the J end lost 6 bases, and 13 bases lay between the germline ends. The CDR3 loop spans 13 amino acids. CDR3 bases: TGTGCCAGCAGTCTCAGGGTTATTGCTGAAGCTTTCTTT. Encoded protein: CASSLRVIAEAFF.

This clonotype has ten or more counts. The rearrangement uses TRBV12-3 or TRBV12-4 and TRBJ2-7; maybe TRBD2 (5 bases). Between the trimmed V and J ends, which lost 4 bases and 0 bases, there was a span of 13 bases. CDR3 length: 15 amino acids. CDR3: CASSSLSGGSYEQYF. Here the CDR3 DNA reads TGTGCCAGCAGTTCGCTAAGCGGCGGCTCCTACGAGCAGTACTTC.

This clonotype appeared many times. The chain combines TRBV12-3 or TRBV12-4 with TRBJ2-1; D is perhaps TRBD1 or TRBD2 (5 bases each). Trimming cost V 6 bases and J 7 bases, with 13 bases left between them. CDR3 length: 13 residues. CDR3 DNA: TGTGCCAGCAGAACCGGGACGCCTAATGAGCAGTTCTTC. This encodes CASRTGTPNEQFF.

This clonotype was found a few times. A read error is possible here, since a much larger clone lies one base away. The gene calls are TRBV11-2 and TRBJ1-1; D is unclear. Per germline, CDR1 SGHAT and CDR2 FQNNGV. The length of the CDR3 is 13 residues. CDR3 sequence (DNA): TGTGCCAGCAGTTTAGCCCTAAGAACTGGAGCTTTCTTT. Protein: CASSLALRTGAFF.

This clonotype was observed many times. V usage is TRBV20-1 and J usage is TRBJ1-2, with D perhaps matching TRBD1 (5 bases). Deletions cut 4 bases from V and 0 bases from J, with 9 bases between. The CDR3 contains 13 residues. Germline CDR1 reads DFQATT; CDR2 reads SNEGSKA (reference sequence). The CDR3, as DNA: TGCAGTGCTACCAGGGCCTCTAACTATGGCTACACCTTC. It is translated as CSATRASNYGYTF.

This chain links TRBV20-1 with TRBJ2-4; 8 bases are a match to TRBD1. J was trimmed by 13 bases and V by 6 bases; bases with no gene match: 17. The germline V gene has CDR1 DFQATT and CDR2 SNEGSKA (reference sequence). CDR3 length: 14 amino acids. CDR3 sequence (DNA): TGCAGTGCCCAGGGGGGACAGGCAAAAGTCATCCAGTACTTC. It yields the protein CSAQGGQAKVIQYF.

As for this clonotype: A far larger clone is just one base off, so this is likely a read error. V usage is TRBV11-2 and J usage is TRBJ1-1; D unresolved. This CDR3 has 15 amino acids. Germline V gene lookup returns CDR1 SGHAT and CDR2 FQNNGV. The CDR3 reads CAGSFRLSTITEAFF. The DNA for the CDR3 is TGTGCCGGCAGTTTTCGGTTAAGTACTATCACTGAAGCTTTCTTT.

This clonotype was observed a few times. A read error may be the cause here, since a much bigger clone is one base away. The limits of the CDR3 on the DNA are not certain, so only TCRdb's listed CDR3 is given. The V and J genes are TRBV20-1 and TRBJ1-2. Germline V gives CDR1 DFQATT, CDR2 SNEGSKA (reference sequence). The CDR3 has 13 amino acids, counting both end residues. CDR3 sequence: CSAGPTINYGCTF.

This clonotype was counted between two and nine times. The chain is built from TRBV6-1 and TRBJ2-1; perhaps TRBD1 as D (6 bases). V lost 2 bases, J lost 1 base, and 6 bases lay in between. CDR3 length: 14 amino acids. Germline V lookup: CDR1 MNHNS, CDR2 SASEGT. The CDR3 DNA reads TGTGCCAGCAGTGAACAGGGGTCCTACAATGAGCAGTTCTTC. Its protein product is CASSEQGSYNEQFF.

This clonotype was observed at least ten times. It may be a read error: a sequence one base away is much more abundant. The chain has TRBV7-2 and TRBJ2-5; 9 bases fit TRBD1. With V trimmed by 1 base and J by 4 bases, 1 base remained unmatched. In germline, CDR1 is SGHTA, CDR2 FQGNSA. This CDR3 has 14 amino acids. The CDR3 DNA sequence: TGTGCCAGCAGCTTAGACAGGGGGCGAGAGACCCAGTACTTC. It specifies CASSLDRGRETQYF.

This clonotype was seen many times. This rearrangement joins TRBV20-1 to TRBJ1-2; D is undetermined. Germline V gene data show CDR1 as DFQATT and CDR2 as SNEGSKA (reference sequence). The CDR3 length is 13 residues. Trimming removed 6 bases from V and 6 bases from J, with 17 bases in between. The DNA of the CDR3 is TGCAGTGCCAGGAATTCGGGGAGGGATGGCTACACCTTC. It is translated as CSARNSGRDGYTF.

The gene calls are TRBV18 and TRBJ2-3, with 12 bases fitting TRBD2. The length of the CDR3 is 15 residues. From germline, CDR1 is KGHSH and CDR2 LQKENI. Trimming at V came to 6 bases and at J to 2 bases, leaving 3 bases not matched to a gene. CDR3 sequence reads: CASSASGGATDTQYF. The CDR3 region has the DNA TGTGCCAGCTCGGCTAGCGGGGGGGCCACAGATACGCAGTATTTT. The variable domain in full, completed from reference TRBV18 and TRBJ2-3, reads NAGVMQNPRHLVRRRGQEARLRCSPMKGHSHVYWYRQLPEEGLKFMVYLQKENIIDESGMPKERFSAEFPKEGPSILRIQQVVRGDSAAYFCASSASGGATDTQYFGPGTRLTVL.

This clonotype was detected many times. The chain recombines TRBV18 with TRBJ2-5, with TRBD2 matching 8 bases. CDR3 length: 15 residues. The V gene end was trimmed by 4 bases and the J gene end by 3 bases; junction bases not matched to a gene: 7. Germline CDR1 KGHSH, CDR2 LQKENI. The chain's CDR3 is CASSLNPAGEETQYF. The CDR3 bases are TGTGCCAGCTCACTGAATCCAGCGGGGGAAGAGACCCAGTACTTC.

This clonotype has ten or more counts. The chain has TRBV27 and TRBJ2-2; D possibly corresponds to TRBD1 (6 bases). The CDR3 has 16 residues. Between the trimmed V and J ends, which lost 0 bases and 4 bases, there was a span of 12 bases. From germline, CDR1 is MNHEY and CDR2 SMNVEV (reference sequence). DNA for the CDR3: TGTGCCAGCAGTTTATCGTTGGGGGCAGGCACCGGGGAGCTGTTTTTT. Translated, it gives CASSLSLGAGTGELFF.